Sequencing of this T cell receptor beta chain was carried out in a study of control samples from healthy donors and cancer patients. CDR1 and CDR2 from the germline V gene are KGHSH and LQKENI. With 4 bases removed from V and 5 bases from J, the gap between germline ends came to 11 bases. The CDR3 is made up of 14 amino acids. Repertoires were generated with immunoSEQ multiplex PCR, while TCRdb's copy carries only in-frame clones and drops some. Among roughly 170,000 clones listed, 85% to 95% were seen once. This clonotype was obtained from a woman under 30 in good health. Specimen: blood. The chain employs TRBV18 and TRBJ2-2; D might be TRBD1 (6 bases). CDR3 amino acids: CASSLDSQTGELFF. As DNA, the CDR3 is TGTGCCAGCTCACTGGACAGCCAGACCGGGGAGCTGTTTTTT.